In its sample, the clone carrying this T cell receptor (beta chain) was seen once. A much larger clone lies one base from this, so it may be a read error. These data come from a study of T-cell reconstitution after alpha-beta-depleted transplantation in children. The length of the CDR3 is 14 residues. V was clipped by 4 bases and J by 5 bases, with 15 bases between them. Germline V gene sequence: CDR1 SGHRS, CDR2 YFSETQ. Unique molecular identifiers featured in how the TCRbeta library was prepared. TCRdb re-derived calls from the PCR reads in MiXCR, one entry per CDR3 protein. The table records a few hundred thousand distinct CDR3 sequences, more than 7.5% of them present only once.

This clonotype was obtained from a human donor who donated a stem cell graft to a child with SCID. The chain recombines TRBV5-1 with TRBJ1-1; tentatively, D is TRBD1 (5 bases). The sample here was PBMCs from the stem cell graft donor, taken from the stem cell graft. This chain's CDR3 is CASSGMQGHTEAFF. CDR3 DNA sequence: TGCGCCAGCAGCGGGATGCAGGGTCATACTGAAGCTTTCTTT.